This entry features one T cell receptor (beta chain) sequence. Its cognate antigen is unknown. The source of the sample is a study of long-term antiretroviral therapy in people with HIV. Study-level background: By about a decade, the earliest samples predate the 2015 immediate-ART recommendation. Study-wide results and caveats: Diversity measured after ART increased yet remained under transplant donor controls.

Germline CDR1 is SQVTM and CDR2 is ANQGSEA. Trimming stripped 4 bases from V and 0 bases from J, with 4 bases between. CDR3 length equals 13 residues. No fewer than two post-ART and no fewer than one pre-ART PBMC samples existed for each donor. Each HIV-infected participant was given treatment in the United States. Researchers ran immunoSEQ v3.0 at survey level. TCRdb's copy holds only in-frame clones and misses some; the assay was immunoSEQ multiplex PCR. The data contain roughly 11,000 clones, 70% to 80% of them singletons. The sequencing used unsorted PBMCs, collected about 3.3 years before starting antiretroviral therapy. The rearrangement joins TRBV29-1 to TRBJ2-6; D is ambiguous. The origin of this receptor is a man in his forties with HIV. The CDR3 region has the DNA TGCAGCGTTGTATACTCTGGGGCCAACGTCCTGACTTTC. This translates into CSVVYSGANVLTF.